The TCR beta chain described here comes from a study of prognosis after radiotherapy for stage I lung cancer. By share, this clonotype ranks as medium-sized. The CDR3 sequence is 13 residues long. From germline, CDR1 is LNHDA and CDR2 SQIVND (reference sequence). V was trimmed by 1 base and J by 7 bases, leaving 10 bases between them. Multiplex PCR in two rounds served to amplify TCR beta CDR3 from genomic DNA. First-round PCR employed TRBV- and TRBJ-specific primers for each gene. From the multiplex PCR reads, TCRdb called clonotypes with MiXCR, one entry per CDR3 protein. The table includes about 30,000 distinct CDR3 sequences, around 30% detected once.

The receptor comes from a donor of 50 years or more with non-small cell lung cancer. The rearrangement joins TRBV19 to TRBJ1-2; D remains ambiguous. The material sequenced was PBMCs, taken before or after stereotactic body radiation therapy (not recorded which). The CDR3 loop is CASSIGPTAGYTF. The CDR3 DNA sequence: TGTGCCAGTAGTATAGGTCCGACCGCTGGCTACACCTTC.